This is a list of T cell receptor beta chains from one sample in a study of cytomegalovirus exposure and HLA in healthy donors. Repertoires were generated with immunoSEQ multiplex PCR, while TCRdb's copy carries only in-frame clones and drops some. This sample has hundreds of thousands of clones, with approximately 80% found just once. The sequenced sample consisted of PBMCs. These receptors came from a boy younger than 10 in good health and CMV-seronegative. Each CDR3 is given without its conserved first and last residue. A D gene is named only where the DNA matches it firmly.

cdr3_length: 9
d_call: -
j_call: TRBJ2-3
v_call: TRBV5-5
cdr3_aa: ASSFPDTQY

cdr3_length: 11
d_call: TRBD1
j_call: TRBJ1-1
v_call: TRBV2
cdr3_aa: ACTGQGRRGAF

cdr3_length: 10
d_call: -
j_call: TRBJ2-6
v_call: TRBV5-6
cdr3_aa: ASTQGANVLT

cdr3_length: 13
d_call: TRBD2
j_call: TRBJ2-7
v_call: TRBV6-1
cdr3_aa: ASSGLAGGSYEQY

cdr3_length: 11
d_call: -
j_call: TRBJ1-2
v_call: TRBV6-1
cdr3_aa: ASSEVSGDGYT

cdr3_length: 14
d_call: -
j_call: TRBJ2-4
v_call: TRBV6-6
cdr3_aa: ASSYGRGTDPNIQY

cdr3_length: 13
d_call: -
j_call: TRBJ1-4
v_call: TRBV5-4
cdr3_aa: ASSADPAGNEKLF

cdr3_length: 10
d_call: -
j_call: -
v_call: TRBV2
cdr3_aa: ASSHRDYEQY

cdr3_length: 13
d_call: -
j_call: TRBJ1-5
v_call: TRBV30
cdr3_aa: AWRNPRQSNQPQH

cdr3_length: 10
d_call: -
j_call: TRBJ1-2
v_call: TRBV6-1
cdr3_aa: ASASGSYGYT

cdr3_length: 12
d_call: TRBD1
j_call: TRBJ1-6
v_call: TRBV6-1
cdr3_aa: ASLLGQGGSPLH

cdr3_length: 14
d_call: TRBD1
j_call: TRBJ2-6
v_call: TRBV11-2
cdr3_aa: ASTGGREAGANVLT

cdr3_length: 11
d_call: TRBD1
j_call: TRBJ2-7
v_call: TRBV14
cdr3_aa: ASSQQGAWEQY

cdr3_length: 13
d_call: -
j_call: TRBJ2-5
v_call: TRBV11-1
cdr3_aa: ASSLAGGRIETQY

cdr3_length: 13
d_call: -
j_call: TRBJ2-7
v_call: TRBV6-5
cdr3_aa: ASSVLTGHSYEQY

cdr3_length: 13
d_call: TRBD1
j_call: TRBJ1-5
v_call: TRBV10-3
cdr3_aa: AISDLGGIRQPQH

cdr3_length: 10
d_call: -
j_call: TRBJ1-1
v_call: TRBV2
cdr3_aa: ASSYRNTEAF

cdr3_length: 12
d_call: TRBD1
j_call: TRBJ2-3
v_call: TRBV2
cdr3_aa: ASRDRGGTDTQY

cdr3_length: 14
d_call: TRBD1
j_call: TRBJ2-2
v_call: TRBV7-3
cdr3_aa: ASSIQGVRDTGELF

cdr3_length: 12
d_call: TRBD2
j_call: TRBJ2-2
v_call: TRBV6-5
cdr3_aa: ASSYSGGFRELF

cdr3_length: 14
d_call: TRBD2
j_call: TRBJ2-3
v_call: TRBV5-6
cdr3_aa: ASSTLAGGQPDTQY

cdr3_length: 14
d_call: -
j_call: TRBJ2-3
v_call: TRBV6-1
cdr3_aa: ASSELRGTGTDTQY

cdr3_length: 14
d_call: -
j_call: TRBJ2-7
v_call: TRBV7-3
cdr3_aa: ASSPERPGGAYEQY

cdr3_length: 15
d_call: -
j_call: TRBJ2-7
v_call: TRBV5-1
cdr3_aa: ASSLDRSVGTSYEQY

cdr3_length: 14
d_call: -
j_call: TRBJ2-3
v_call: TRBV7-9
cdr3_aa: ASSSNRDGGTDTQY

cdr3_length: 14
d_call: -
j_call: TRBJ2-2
v_call: TRBV5-1
cdr3_aa: ASSLESGILTGELF

cdr3_length: 13
d_call: TRBD2
j_call: TRBJ2-3
v_call: TRBV7-9
cdr3_aa: ASSERSGRSDTQY

cdr3_length: 13
d_call: -
j_call: TRBJ1-5
v_call: TRBV27
cdr3_aa: ASRPGRGSNQPQH

cdr3_length: 11
d_call: -
j_call: TRBJ2-1
v_call: TRBV5-4
cdr3_aa: ATRTVSYNEQF

cdr3_length: 13
d_call: TRBD1
j_call: TRBJ1-4
v_call: TRBV9
cdr3_aa: ASSVGGQGGEKLF

cdr3_length: 11
d_call: TRBD1
j_call: -
v_call: TRBV27
cdr3_aa: ASSFGTDYEQY

cdr3_length: 12
d_call: -
j_call: TRBJ2-5
v_call: TRBV7-3
cdr3_aa: ASSARGGKETQY

cdr3_length: 12
d_call: TRBD1
j_call: TRBJ1-1
v_call: TRBV5-4
cdr3_aa: ASSLDPGGCEAF

cdr3_length: 12
d_call: TRBD2
j_call: TRBJ2-1
v_call: TRBV30
cdr3_aa: AWSVGLAGGPGF

cdr3_length: 12
d_call: TRBD1
j_call: TRBJ1-5
v_call: TRBV9
cdr3_aa: ASSTGVDNQPQH

cdr3_length: 13
d_call: TRBD1
j_call: TRBJ2-3
v_call: TRBV9
cdr3_aa: ASSPRDREMDTQY

cdr3_length: 12
d_call: -
j_call: TRBJ1-6
v_call: TRBV10-3
cdr3_aa: AISGTTDNSPLH

cdr3_length: 12
d_call: TRBD1
j_call: TRBJ2-7
v_call: TRBV25-1
cdr3_aa: ASSVMDRLGEQY

cdr3_length: 13
d_call: TRBD2
j_call: TRBJ2-7
v_call: TRBV9
cdr3_aa: ASSVGLAGAYEQY

cdr3_length: 13
d_call: -
j_call: TRBJ2-4
v_call: TRBV6-1
cdr3_aa: ASSEALQGRPIQY

cdr3_length: 12
d_call: TRBD1
j_call: TRBJ1-1
v_call: TRBV5-5
cdr3_aa: ASSRGQMNTEAF

cdr3_length: 10
d_call: -
j_call: TRBJ2-3
v_call: TRBV5-6
cdr3_aa: ASRKGADTQY

cdr3_length: 11
d_call: -
j_call: TRBJ1-5
v_call: TRBV27
cdr3_aa: ASSGGIDQPQH

cdr3_length: 14
d_call: -
j_call: TRBJ1-2
v_call: TRBV27
cdr3_aa: ASTPHSGGQNYGYT

cdr3_length: 11
d_call: TRBD1
j_call: TRBJ1-2
v_call: TRBV5-6
cdr3_aa: ASSFGTACGYT

cdr3_length: 13
d_call: TRBD2
j_call: TRBJ2-7
v_call: TRBV5-4
cdr3_aa: ASSLTASGAYEQY

cdr3_length: 13
d_call: TRBD1
j_call: TRBJ1-5
v_call: TRBV6-6
cdr3_aa: ASSYPGGENQPQH

cdr3_length: 11
d_call: -
j_call: TRBJ2-1
v_call: TRBV4-1
cdr3_aa: ASSQVGVNEQF

cdr3_length: 11
d_call: -
j_call: TRBJ2-1
v_call: TRBV13
cdr3_aa: ASSLQANNEQF

cdr3_length: 12
d_call: TRBD2
j_call: TRBJ2-5
v_call: TRBV29-1
cdr3_aa: STLGTSGAETQY

cdr3_length: 14
d_call: -
j_call: TRBJ2-3
v_call: TRBV5-6
cdr3_aa: ASSRNHLAGTDTQY

cdr3_length: 13
d_call: TRBD1
j_call: TRBJ2-5
v_call: TRBV18
cdr3_aa: ASSRGQGMGETQY

cdr3_length: 9
d_call: -
j_call: TRBJ2-1
v_call: TRBV18
cdr3_aa: ASAEGSEQF

cdr3_length: 11
d_call: -
j_call: TRBJ1-1
v_call: TRBV10-2
cdr3_aa: ASSVTGNTEAF

cdr3_length: 15
d_call: TRBD1
j_call: TRBJ1-1
v_call: TRBV7-8
cdr3_aa: ASSEDRGVGRGAEAF

cdr3_length: 14
d_call: TRBD1
j_call: TRBJ1-2
v_call: TRBV27
cdr3_aa: ASSPKDRISLYGYT

cdr3_length: 15
d_call: -
j_call: TRBJ2-6
v_call: TRBV21-1
cdr3_aa: ANIWTSGKNGANVLT